The clone carrying this T cell receptor (beta chain) came up many times. The data derive from a study of T cell repertoires in cytomegalovirus infection. This CDR3 has 13 amino acids. Between the trimmed V and J ends, which lost 2 bases and 0 bases, there was a span of 4 bases. Germline CDR1 reads MNHNS; CDR2 reads SASEGT. TCRdb processed the reads anew with MiXCR; each CDR3 protein has one entry. The repertoire holds about 530,000 distinct CDR3 sequences, with about 30% as singletons. Sequencing used PBMCs. The chain has TRBV6-1 and TRBJ1-1; unclear D gene. This TCR came from a human donor in good health (CMV status not recorded). Some clones in this sample may be carry-over from other donors' samples. CDR3 in amino acids: CASSEWVNTEAFF. As DNA, the CDR3 is TGTGCCAGCAGTGAATGGGTGAACACTGAAGCTTTCTTT.